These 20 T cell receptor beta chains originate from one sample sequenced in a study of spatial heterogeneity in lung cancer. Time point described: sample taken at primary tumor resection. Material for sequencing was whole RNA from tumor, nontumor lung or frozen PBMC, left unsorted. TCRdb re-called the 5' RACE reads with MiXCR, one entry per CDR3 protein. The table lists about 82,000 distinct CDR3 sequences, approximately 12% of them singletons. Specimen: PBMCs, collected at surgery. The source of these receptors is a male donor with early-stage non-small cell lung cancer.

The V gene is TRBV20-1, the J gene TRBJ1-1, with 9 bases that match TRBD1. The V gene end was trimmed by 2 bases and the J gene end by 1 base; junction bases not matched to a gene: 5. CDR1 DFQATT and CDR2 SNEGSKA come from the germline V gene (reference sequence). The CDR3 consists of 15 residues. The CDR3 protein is CSARPPGQGNTEAFF. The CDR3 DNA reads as TGCAGTGCTAGACCTCCGGGACAGGGGAACACTGAAGCTTTCTTT.

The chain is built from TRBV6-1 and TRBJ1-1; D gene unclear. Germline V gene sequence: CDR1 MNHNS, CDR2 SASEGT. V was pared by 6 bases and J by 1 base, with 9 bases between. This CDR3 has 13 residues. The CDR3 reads CASRMVGNTEAFF. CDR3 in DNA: TGTGCCAGCAGGATGGTGGGGAACACTGAAGCTTTCTTT.

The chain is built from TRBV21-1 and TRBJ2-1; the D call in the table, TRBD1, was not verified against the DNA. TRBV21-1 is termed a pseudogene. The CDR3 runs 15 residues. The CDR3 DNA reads TGTGCCAGCACCCCCCCCGGGTTGGTCTACAATGAGCAGTTCTTC. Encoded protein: CASTPPGLVYNEQFF.

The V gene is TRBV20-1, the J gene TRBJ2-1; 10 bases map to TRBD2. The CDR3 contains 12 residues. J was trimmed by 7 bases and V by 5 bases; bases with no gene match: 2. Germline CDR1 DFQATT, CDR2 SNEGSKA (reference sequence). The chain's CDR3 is CSARTSGNEQFF. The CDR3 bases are TGCAGTGCTCGGACTAGCGGAAATGAGCAGTTCTTC.

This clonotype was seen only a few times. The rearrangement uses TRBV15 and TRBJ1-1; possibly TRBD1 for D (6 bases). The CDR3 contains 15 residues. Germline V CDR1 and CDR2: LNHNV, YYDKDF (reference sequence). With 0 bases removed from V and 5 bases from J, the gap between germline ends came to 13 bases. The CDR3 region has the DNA TGTGCCACCAGCAGAGAATGGGTAGGGGGGACTGAAGCTTTCTTT. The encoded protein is CATSREWVGGTEAFF.

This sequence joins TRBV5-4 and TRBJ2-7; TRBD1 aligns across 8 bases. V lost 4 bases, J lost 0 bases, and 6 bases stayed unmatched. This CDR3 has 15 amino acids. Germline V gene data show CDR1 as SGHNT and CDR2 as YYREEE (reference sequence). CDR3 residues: CASSPGDRSSYEQYF. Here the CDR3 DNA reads TGTGCCAGCAGCCCGGGGGACAGGAGCTCCTACGAGCAGTACTTC.

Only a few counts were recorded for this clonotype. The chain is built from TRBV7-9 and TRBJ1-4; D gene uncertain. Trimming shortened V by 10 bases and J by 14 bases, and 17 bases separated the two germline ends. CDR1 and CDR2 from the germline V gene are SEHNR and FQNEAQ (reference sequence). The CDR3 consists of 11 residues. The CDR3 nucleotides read TGTGCCACCGCAGTTTTTAATGTTCTGTTTTTT. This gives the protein CATAVFNVLFF.

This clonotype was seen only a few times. The DNA for the CDR3 is TGTGCCAGCAGCGAGGGACAGGGGTACATTCAGTACTTC. Translating gives CASSEGQGYIQYF. The chain joins TRBV14 to TRBJ2-4, with 10 bases matching TRBD1. CDR3 length equals 13 residues. CDR1 is SGHDN and CDR2 is FVKESK in the germline V gene. Germline trimming cut 5 bases from V and 8 bases from J; bases unmatched to any gene: 3.

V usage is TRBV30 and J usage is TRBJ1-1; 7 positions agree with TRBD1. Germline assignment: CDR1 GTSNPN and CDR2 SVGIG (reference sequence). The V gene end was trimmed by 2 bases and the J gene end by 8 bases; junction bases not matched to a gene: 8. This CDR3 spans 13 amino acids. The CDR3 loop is CAWSSLQGNEAFF. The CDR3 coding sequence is TGTGCCTGGAGTTCCCTACAGGGGAACGAAGCTTTCTTT.

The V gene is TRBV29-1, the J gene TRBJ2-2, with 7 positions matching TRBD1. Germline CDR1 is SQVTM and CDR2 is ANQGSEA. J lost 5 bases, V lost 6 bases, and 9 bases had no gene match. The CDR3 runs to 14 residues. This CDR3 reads CSVPGQRETGELFF. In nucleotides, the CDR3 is TGCAGCGTCCCGGGACAGAGGGAAACCGGGGAGCTGTTTTTT.

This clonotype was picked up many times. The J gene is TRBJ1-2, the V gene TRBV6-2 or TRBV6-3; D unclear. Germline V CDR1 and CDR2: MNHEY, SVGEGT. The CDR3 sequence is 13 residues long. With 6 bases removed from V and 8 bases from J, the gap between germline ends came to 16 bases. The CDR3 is CASSPVWEKGYTF. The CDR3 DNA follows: TGTGCCAGCAGCCCTGTCTGGGAGAAGGGCTACACCTTC.

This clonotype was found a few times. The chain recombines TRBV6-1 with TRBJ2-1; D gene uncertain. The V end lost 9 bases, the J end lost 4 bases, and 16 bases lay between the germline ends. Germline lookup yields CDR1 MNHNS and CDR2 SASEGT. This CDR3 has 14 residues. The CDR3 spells CASKQLRSYNEQFF. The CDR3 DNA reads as TGTGCCAGTAAACAATTACGAAGTTACAATGAGCAGTTCTTC.

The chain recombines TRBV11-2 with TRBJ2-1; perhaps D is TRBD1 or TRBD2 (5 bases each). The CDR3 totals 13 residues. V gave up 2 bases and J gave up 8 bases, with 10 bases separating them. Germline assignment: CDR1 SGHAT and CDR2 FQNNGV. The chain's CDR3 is CASSLWGSDEQFF. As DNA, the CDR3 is TGTGCCAGCAGCTTATGGGGGAGCGATGAGCAGTTCTTC.

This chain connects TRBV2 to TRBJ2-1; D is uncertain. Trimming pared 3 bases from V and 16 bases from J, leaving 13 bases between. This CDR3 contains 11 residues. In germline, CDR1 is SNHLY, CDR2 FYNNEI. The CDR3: CASSERFVLFF. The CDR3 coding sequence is TGTGCCAGCAGTGAGAGATTTGTTCTATTCTTC. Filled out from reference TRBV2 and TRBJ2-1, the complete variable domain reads EPEVTQTPSHQVTQMGQEVILRCVPISNHLYFYWYRQILGQKVEFLVSFYNNEISEKSEIFDDQFSVERPDGSNFTLKIRSTKLEDSAMYFCASSERFVLFFGPGTRLTVL.

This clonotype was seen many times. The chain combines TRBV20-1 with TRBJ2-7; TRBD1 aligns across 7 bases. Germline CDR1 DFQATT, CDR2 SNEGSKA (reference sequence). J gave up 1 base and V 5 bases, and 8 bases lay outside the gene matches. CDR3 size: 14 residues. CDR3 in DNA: TGCAGTGCTGCAAAGGGGACAGCTTCCTACGAGCAGTACTTC. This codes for CSAAKGTASYEQYF.

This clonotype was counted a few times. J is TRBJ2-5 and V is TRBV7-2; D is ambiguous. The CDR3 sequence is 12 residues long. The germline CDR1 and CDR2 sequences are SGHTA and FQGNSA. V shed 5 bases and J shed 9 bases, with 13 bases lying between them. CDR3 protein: CASSMTARAQYF. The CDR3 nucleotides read TGTGCCAGCAGCATGACGGCCCGGGCCCAGTACTTC.

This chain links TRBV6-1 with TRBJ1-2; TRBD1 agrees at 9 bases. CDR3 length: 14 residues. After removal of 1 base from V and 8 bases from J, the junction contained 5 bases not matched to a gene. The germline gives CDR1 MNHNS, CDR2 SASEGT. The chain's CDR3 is CASSEEGQGAGYTF. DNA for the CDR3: TGTGCCAGCAGTGAAGAGGGACAGGGAGCAGGCTACACCTTC.

The CDR3 region has the DNA TGTGCCAGCAGCTCAAGGGACTCGTTCTCCGAGCAGTACTTC. This encodes CASSSRDSFSEQYF. This chain joins TRBV6-6 and TRBJ2-7; possibly TRBD2 for D (6 bases). This CDR3 is built from 14 residues. V was pared by 6 bases and J by 6 bases, with 18 bases between. In germline, CDR1 is MNHNY, CDR2 SVGAGI (reference sequence).

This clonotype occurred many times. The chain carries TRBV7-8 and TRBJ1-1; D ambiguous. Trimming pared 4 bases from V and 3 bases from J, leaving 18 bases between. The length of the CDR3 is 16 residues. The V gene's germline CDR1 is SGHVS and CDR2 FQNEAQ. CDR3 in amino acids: CASSSRVQAKDTEAFF. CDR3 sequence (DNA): TGTGCCAGCAGCTCTCGGGTCCAGGCGAAGGACACTGAAGCTTTCTTT.

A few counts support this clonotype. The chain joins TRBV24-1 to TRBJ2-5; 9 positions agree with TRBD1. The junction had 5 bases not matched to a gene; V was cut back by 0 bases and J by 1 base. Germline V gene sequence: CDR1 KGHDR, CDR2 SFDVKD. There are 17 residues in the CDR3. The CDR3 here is CATSDLRLGQGQETQYF. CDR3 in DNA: TGTGCCACCAGTGATTTGCGTCTGGGACAGGGCCAAGAGACCCAGTACTTC.